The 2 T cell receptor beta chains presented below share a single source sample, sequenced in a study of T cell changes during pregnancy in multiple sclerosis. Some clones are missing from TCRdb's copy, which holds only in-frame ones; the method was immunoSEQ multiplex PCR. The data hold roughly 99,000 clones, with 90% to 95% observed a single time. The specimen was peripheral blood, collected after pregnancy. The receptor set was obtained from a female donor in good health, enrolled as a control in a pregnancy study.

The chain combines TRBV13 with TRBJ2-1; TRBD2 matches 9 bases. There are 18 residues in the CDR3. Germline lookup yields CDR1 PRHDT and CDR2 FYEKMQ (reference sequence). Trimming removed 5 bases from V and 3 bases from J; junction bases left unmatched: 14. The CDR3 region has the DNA TGTGCCAGCAGCCGCTCCTCTCTGACTAGCGGTCTCTACAATGAGCAGTTCTTC. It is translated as CASSRSSLTSGLYNEQFF.

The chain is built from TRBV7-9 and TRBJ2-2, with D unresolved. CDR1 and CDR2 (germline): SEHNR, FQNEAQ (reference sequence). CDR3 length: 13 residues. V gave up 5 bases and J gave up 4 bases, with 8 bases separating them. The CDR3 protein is CASSPLTTGELFF. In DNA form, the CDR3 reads TGTGCCAGCAGCCCACTTACCACCGGGGAGCTGTTTTTT.